The 13 T cell receptor beta chains below all came from one sample that was sequenced in a study of T cells in women clearing cervical HPV infection. Sequenced by immunoSEQ multiplex PCR; TCRdb stores in-frame clones only, minus some. The sample includes approximately 44,000 clones. Sequenced: blood buffy coat. The source is a woman between 18 and 70 years old with a cervical HPV16 infection that either progressed to CIN3+ or cleared (not recorded which).

About this clone: The read is 3 residues too short to cover the CDR3 end, so that end is filled in from the germline J gene. This chain uses TRBV7-9 with TRBJ2-7; D gene ambiguous. V lost 1 base to trimming and J lost 0 bases, with 7 bases between them. The CDR3 loop spans 14 amino acids. Germline CDR1 is SEHNR and CDR2 is FQNEAQ (reference sequence). The part of the CDR3 DNA that was read is TGTGCCAGCAGCTTAGTCCAGAGCTCCTACGAG. Protein product: CASSLVQSSYE. The entire CDR3 sequence reads CASSLVQSSYEQYF.

About this clone: The read finishes 3 residues shy of the CDR3 end, and the germline J gene is used to complete it. The rearrangement links TRBV18 to TRBJ2-3; D uncertain. Looked up from germline, CDR1 is KGHSH and CDR2 is LQKENI. CDR3 size: 15 residues. The part of the CDR3 DNA that was read is TGTGCCAGCTCACCGTCCGGGTCCAGCAATCAGCCG. Translation: CASSPSGSSNQP. The full CDR3 protein is CASSPSGSSNQPQYF.

Considering frequency, this clone is medium-sized. The CDR3 goes on 3 residues after the read ends, and that part is filled in from the germline J gene. J is TRBJ1-6 and V is TRBV2; D ambiguous. This CDR3 spans 17 amino acids. Trimming took off 1 base at V and 4 bases at J, with 14 bases between the two ends. Germline CDR1 SNHLY, CDR2 FYNNEI. The CDR3 bases that were read are TGTGCCAGCAGTGAAGTGGTGAGGGTAGGGTATAATTCACCC. Its translation is CASSEVVRVGYNSP. Given in full, the CDR3 is CASSEVVRVGYNSPLHF.

For this clone: Read data end 3 residues before the CDR3 end; the end is taken from the germline J gene. The chain recombines TRBV10-1 with TRBJ2-7, with TRBD2 identical over 8 bases. This CDR3 is 14 amino acids long. The germline CDR1 and CDR2 sequences are WNHNN and SYGVQD (reference sequence). The V segment lost 3 bases and the J segment 5 bases; nucleotides outside the gene matches: 6. The CDR3 here is CASSDRGGLDEQYF. Partial CDR3 DNA: TGCGCCAGCAGTGACCGGGGGGGACTGGACGAG.

The CDR3 DNA, read in part, is TGTGCCACAGGGGGCCTAAGCTACGAG. Encoded protein: CATGGLSYE. In full, the CDR3 is CATGGLSYEQYF. The chain has TRBV2 and TRBJ2-7, with 8 nucleotides matching TRBD1. The read gets to within 3 residues of the CDR3 end, and the germline J gene fills in the rest. Germline V CDR1 and CDR2: SNHLY, FYNNEI. The trim removed 10 bases at V and 3 bases at J, leaving 5 bases unmatched. This CDR3 is built from 12 residues.

To note about this clone: With the read ending 3 residues before the CDR3 end, the germline J gene is used to fill in that end. J is TRBJ2-3 and V is TRBV6-1; 7 bases map to TRBD1. Germline trimming cut 4 bases from V and 0 bases from J; bases unmatched to any gene: 4. The CDR3 runs 15 residues. In germline, CDR1 is MNHNS, CDR2 SASEGT. Partial CDR3 DNA: TGTGCCAGCAGTGGACAGGGAAAAAGCACAGATACG. It encodes CASSGQGKSTDT. The CDR3 in its entirety is CASSGQGKSTDTQYF.

Worth noting for this clone: The read ends 3 residues before the CDR3 terminus; that terminus is restored from the germline J gene. This chain uses TRBV5-1 with TRBJ2-2; no definite D call. V lost 0 bases and J 1 base, leaving 7 bases between the germline ends. The CDR3 length is 15 residues. CDR1 and CDR2 (germline): SGHRS, YFSETQ. The part of the CDR3 DNA that was read is TGCGCCAGCAGCTTGGCGACTGTGAACACCGGGGAG. It is translated as CASSLATVNTGE. The entire CDR3 protein reads CASSLATVNTGELFF.

A remark on this clone: Sequencing ends 3 residues short of the CDR3 end; the germline J gene provides the rest. V usage is TRBV20-1 and J usage is TRBJ1-1; TRBD1 aligns across 9 bases. The trim removed 1 base at V and 0 bases at J, leaving 3 bases unmatched. Germline values: CDR1 DFQATT, CDR2 SNEGSKA (reference sequence). The CDR3 spans 15 residues. The CDR3 loop reads CSARVGTGLNTEAFF. CDR3 DNA, as far as it was read: TGCAGTGCTAGAGTTGGGACAGGGTTGAACACTGAA.

Worth noting for this clone: Read sequence stops 3 residues before the CDR3 end, and the germline J gene provides the missing end. The chain couples TRBV2 to TRBJ2-1, with D possibly matching TRBD2 (7 bases). Germline V gene lookup returns CDR1 SNHLY and CDR2 FYNNEI. The V end lost 10 bases, the J end lost 2 bases, and 18 bases lay between the germline ends. The CDR3 sequence is 15 residues long. This chain's CDR3 is CATERGGTAYNEQFF. Partial CDR3 DNA: TGTGCCACCGAAAGGGGGGGGACCGCCTACAATGAG.

The CDR3 here is CASSIYNREGYTF. Incomplete CDR3 DNA: TGTGCCAGTAGTATCTATAACAGAGAAGGC. The chain has TRBV19 and TRBJ1-2; D gene uncertain. The DNA ends 3 residues before the CDR3 does, and the rest of the CDR3 is filled in from the germline J gene. The CDR3 covers 13 residues. CDR1 and CDR2 from the germline V gene are LNHDA and SQIVND (reference sequence).

A note on this clone: The read is 3 residues too short to cover the CDR3 end, so that end is filled in from the germline J gene. The chain recombines TRBV5-5 with TRBJ1-4, with D possibly matching TRBD1 (5 bases). The CDR3 runs to 14 residues. Germline loops: CDR1 SGHKS, CDR2 YYEKEE (reference sequence). The chain's CDR3 is CASSQEGGANVLFF. The sequenced part of the CDR3 DNA is TGTGCCAGCAGCCAAGAGGGTGGGGCCAACGTA.

Notes on this clone: The read terminates 3 residues before the CDR3 end, so the remaining end is supplied by the germline J gene. The chain joins TRBV19 to TRBJ2-1; 7 nucleotides line up with TRBD2. The CDR3 totals 15 residues. Germline V lookup: CDR1 LNHDA, CDR2 SQIVND (reference sequence). The V gene end was trimmed by 7 bases and the J gene end by 5 bases; junction bases not matched to a gene: 11. The CDR3: CASNIPGGRNNEQFF. Partial CDR3 DNA: TGTGCCAGTAATATTCCGGGGGGTAGAAACAATGAG.

Worth noting for this clone: Read sequence stops 3 residues before the CDR3 end, and the germline J gene provides the missing end. The chain couples TRBV18 to TRBJ1-2, with D perhaps matching TRBD1 (6 bases). The ends were cut back, 6 bases at V and 5 bases at J, with 13 bases in the middle. In germline, CDR1 is KGHSH, CDR2 LQKENI. CDR3 length: 13 amino acids. The sequenced CDR3 bases are TGTGCCAGCTCCCCCGACAGGACTTATGGC. It codes for CASSPDRTYG. The entire CDR3 sequence reads CASSPDRTYGYTF.